The present T cell receptor beta chain was sequenced within a study of shared clonotypes between healthy human individuals. Whole-study findings and limits: Non-shared clonotypes displayed generation probabilities falling below those of clonotypes present in all four donors. Having only a few donors restricted how much genetic and exposure-history diversity was captured.

This CDR3 has 11 residues. The germline V gene has CDR1 SNHLY and CDR2 FYNNEI. Trimming took 6 bases from V and 2 from J, leaving 4 bases between them. CD4+ cells were split into CD45RA+ naive and CD45RA-negative memory subsets. A note on this clone: Its cognate antigen is unknown. Different DNA sequences within this sample yield the same CDR3.

Sequenced by immunoSEQ multiplex PCR; TCRdb stores in-frame clones only, minus some. In the table there are 2 million or so clones, about 95% of which are singletons. The rearrangement joins TRBV2 to TRBJ2-5, with D uncertain. This receptor was identified in a man aged 18 to 30 in good health. The sequenced sample was naive CD4+ T cells sorted from blood. Subset defined: CD45RA+ positively selected. In DNA, the CDR3 is TGTGCCAGCAGGGAGCAAGAGACCCAGTACTTC. Its protein is CASREQETQYF.